The clone carrying this TCR beta chain was observed many times. As yet, its antigen is unknown. The data stem from a study of response to subunit inactivated influenza vaccine. Findings and limits, study-wide: The authors offered the suggestion that each seasonal influenza vaccination recruits few new T cells.

Trimming removed 0 bases from V and 4 bases from J, with 4 bases in between. The CDR3 spans 12 residues. In germline, CDR1 is SGHRS, CDR2 YFSETQ. TCRdb used MiXCR to reprocess the RT-PCR reads, holding one entry per CDR3 protein. The sample contains about 300,000 distinct CDR3 sequences, 21% of which appear only once. The chain is built from TRBV5-1 and TRBJ1-2, with unresolved D. The sequence was obtained from a man aged 50-75 years who received an inactivated influenza vaccine. The starting material was PBMCs from blood, obtained approximately 22 months after vaccination. CDR3 amino acids: CASSLDGYGYTF. The CDR3 region has the DNA TGCGCCAGCAGCTTGGACGGCTATGGCTACACCTTC.